The 18 T cell receptor beta chains below all came from one sample that was sequenced in a study of blood T cell repertoires in COVID-19. Clones were sequenced by immunoSEQ multiplex PCR, and TCRdb holds only the in-frame ones, with some missing. The sample lists 120,000 or so clones; approximately 83% were seen once. Source material: peripheral blood. The receptors were gathered from a woman in her 70s with acute or convalescent COVID-19.

The J gene is TRBJ2-5, the V gene TRBV9; possibly TRBD1 for D (6 bases). The CDR3 runs 15 residues. CDR1 is SGDLS, CDR2 YYNGEE, per germline. The V end lost 0 bases, the J end lost 2 bases, and 11 bases lay between the germline ends. This CDR3 reads CASSVGTESQETQYF. CDR3 bases: TGTGCCAGCAGCGTAGGGACAGAGTCTCAAGAGACCCAGTACTTC.

The table lists this clone with a count of one. The gene calls are TRBV4-3 and TRBJ1-4; D remains unclear. The germline V gene has CDR1 LGHNA and CDR2 YSLEER. Deletions cut 4 bases from V and 5 bases from J, with 17 bases between. The CDR3 runs to 16 residues. The CDR3 reads CASSPQIRGRNEKLFF. The CDR3, as DNA: TGCGCCAGCAGCCCCCAAATTCGGGGAAGGAATGAAAAACTGTTTTTT.

Points on this clone: One end of the junction is discordant with germline, which a read error may explain. This chain joins TRBV4-2 and TRBJ2-5; 8 bases fit TRBD1. The germline CDR1 and CDR2 sequences are LGHNA and YNFKEQ. The CDR3 sequence is 14 residues long. CDR3 residues: CASSKDRGQETQYF. Here the CDR3 DNA reads TGTGCCAGCAGCAAAGACAGGGGACAAGAGACCCAGTACTTC.

The chain uses TRBV24-1 and TRBJ2-3; TRBD1 matches at 11 bases. J lost 4 bases, V lost 9 bases, and 2 bases had no gene match. The CDR3 contains 13 residues. Germline lookup yields CDR1 KGHDR and CDR2 SFDVKD. CDR3 in DNA: TGTGCCACCGGACAGGGGGCCTCAGATACGCAGTATTTT. This encodes CATGQGASDTQYF.

There are a few counts of this clone. This chain links TRBV6-5 with TRBJ2-1, with 11 positions matching TRBD2. V dropped 5 bases and J dropped 6; count of bases not matched to a gene: 6. CDR1 and CDR2 (germline): MNHEY, SVGAGI. This CDR3 contains 15 residues. CDR3: CASSPGLAVLNEQFF. CDR3 coding DNA: TGTGCCAGCAGTCCGGGACTAGCGGTTCTCAATGAGCAGTTCTTC.

This clone was seen a single time. The CDR3 loop reads CASRLLSVTNEKLFF. The CDR3 DNA reads TGTGCCAGCAGACTCTTATCGGTAACTAATGAAAAACTGTTTTTT. V and J are TRBV6-5 and TRBJ1-4; D is unclear. V was clipped by 6 bases and J by 1 base, with 12 bases between them. The CDR3 covers 15 residues. Germline V gene sequence: CDR1 MNHEY, CDR2 SVGAGI.

The gene calls are TRBV18 and TRBJ1-2, with D possibly TRBD1 on 6 matching bases. Germline-derived CDR1 and CDR2 are KGHSH and LQKENI. The V end was cut by 4 bases, the J end by 4 bases, with 10 bases between. The CDR3 totals 13 residues. CDR3 in DNA: TGTGCCAGCTCACGACTGGACAGCTATGGCTACACCTTC. It yields the protein CASSRLDSYGYTF. Drawing the rest from reference TRBV18 and TRBJ1-2, the complete variable domain is NAGVMQNPRHLVRRRGQEARLRCSPMKGHSHVYWYRQLPEEGLKFMVYLQKENIIDESGMPKERFSAEFPKEGPSILRIQQVVRGDSAAYFCASSRLDSYGYTFGSGTRLTVV.

The rearrangement uses TRBV7-2 and TRBJ2-1; D is ambiguous. The CDR3 sequence is 14 residues long. V lost 2 bases and J 2 bases, leaving 7 bases between the germline ends. Germline CDR1 and CDR2: SGHTA and FQGNSA. The CDR3 region has the DNA TGTGCCAGCAGCTTACCTTATACCTACAATGAGCAGTTCTTC. This encodes CASSLPYTYNEQFF.

This chain joins TRBV10-1 and TRBJ1-5, with unresolved D. Germline assignment: CDR1 WNHNN and CDR2 SYGVQD (reference sequence). CDR3 length: 12 amino acids. V lost 3 bases and J lost 5, with 5 bases in between. The CDR3 nucleotides are TGCGCCAGCAGTGAAGGAGATCAGCCCCAGCATTTT. This gives the protein CASSEGDQPQHF.

The V call is TRBV9, the J call TRBJ1-1; D remains ambiguous. V dropped 0 bases and J dropped 10 bases, with 10 bases sitting between them. CDR3 length: 12 residues. Germline CDR1 SGDLS, CDR2 YYNGEE. This CDR3 is CASSVDKGRAFF. The CDR3 nucleotides read TGTGCCAGCAGCGTAGATAAAGGGAGAGCTTTCTTT.

The rearrangement uses TRBV7-2 and TRBJ1-2; D is undetermined. Germline-derived CDR1 and CDR2 are SGHTA and FQGNSA. The CDR3 sequence is 13 residues long. Deletions cut 5 bases from V and 5 bases from J, with 12 bases between. CDR3 region: CASSPSLGYGYTF. The CDR3 bases are TGTGCCAGCAGCCCGAGCCTAGGATATGGCTACACCTTC.

This chain connects TRBV5-5 to TRBJ1-1; 8 bases fit TRBD1. The V gene end was trimmed by 7 bases and the J gene end by 4 bases; junction bases not matched to a gene: 9. The germline V gene has CDR1 SGHKS and CDR2 YYEKEE (reference sequence). This CDR3 spans 14 amino acids. CDR3 sequence: CASGWTGMVTEAFF. The CDR3 region has the DNA TGTGCCAGCGGTTGGACAGGGATGGTCACTGAAGCTTTCTTT.

The V call is TRBV2, the J call TRBJ2-5; 7 bases are a match to TRBD2. Germline CDR1 and CDR2: SNHLY and FYNNEI. The CDR3 is made up of 13 amino acids. V lost 5 bases, J lost 4 bases, and 4 bases stayed unmatched. The CDR3: CASSLLAIETQYF. The CDR3 nucleotides are TGTGCCAGCAGTTTACTAGCGATAGAGACCCAGTACTTC.

This clone was found once. V usage is TRBV9 and J usage is TRBJ1-1; D is uncertain. The CDR3 is 15 amino acids. V lost 4 bases and J 0 bases, leaving 13 bases between the germline ends. Germline CDR1 SGDLS, CDR2 YYNGEE. The CDR3 DNA follows: TGTGCCAGCAGCTCAGTGGGCAGTCTGAACACTGAAGCTTTCTTT. Residues: CASSSVGSLNTEAFF. Combining the CDR3 with reference TRBV9 and TRBJ1-1 gives the whole variable domain DSGVTQTPKHLITATGQRVTLRCSPRSGDLSVYWYQQSLDQGLQFLIQYYNGEERAKGNILERFSAQQFPDLHSELNLSSLELGDSALYFCASSSVGSLNTEAFFGQGTRLTVV.

The V and J genes are TRBV14 and TRBJ2-3, with 9 bases lining up with TRBD1. V lost 4 bases, J lost 2 bases, and 7 bases stayed unmatched. Germline lookup yields CDR1 SGHDN and CDR2 FVKESK. This CDR3 spans 16 amino acids. CDR3 nucleotides: TGTGCCAGCAGCCTCGCGGGACAGGGCTACACAGATACGCAGTATTTT. Translated: CASSLAGQGYTDTQYF. The full variable domain, rest sourced from reference TRBV14 and TRBJ2-3, is EAGVTQFPSHSVIEKGQTVTLRCDPISGHDNLYWYRRVMGKEIKFLLHFVKESKQDESGMPNNRFLAERTGGTYSTLKVQPAELEDSGVYFCASSLAGQGYTDTQYFGPGTRLTVL.

The CDR3: CASSLNALTGPGEQFF. The CDR3 DNA is TGTGCCAGCAGTCTTAATGCGCTGACAGGTCCGGGTGAGCAGTTCTTC. The chain joins TRBV27 to TRBJ2-1; perhaps TRBD1 as D (6 bases). Between the trimmed V and J ends, which lost 5 bases and 9 bases, there was a span of 23 bases. The CDR3 is 16 residues long. Germline V lookup: CDR1 MNHEY, CDR2 SMNVEV (reference sequence).

J is TRBJ1-2 and V is TRBV5-3, with a weak D call TRBD1 (6 bases). TRBV5-3 is sorted into the ORF group, with uncertain function. The V and J ends lost 4 bases and 4 bases respectively, with 38 bases between them. The CDR3 has 22 residues. CDR3 nucleotides: TGTGCCAGAAGCCTTTTTCCCGCCTGCCCCTCGGACAGCCTCTCGTACGGCTATGGCTACACCTTC. Translating it yields CARSLFPACPSDSLSYGYGYTF.

The gene calls are TRBV19 and TRBJ2-7, with 10 bases that match TRBD1. This CDR3 comprises 15 residues. Trimming removed 4 bases from V and 5 bases from J; junction bases left unmatched: 8. Germline V gene lookup returns CDR1 LNHDA and CDR2 SQIVND (reference sequence). CDR3 nucleotides: TGTGCCAGTAGTACGGACAGGGGGTTTAGCAACGAGCAGTACTTC. This translates into CASSTDRGFSNEQYF.